A selection of T cell receptor beta chains follows, all from one sample in a study. TCRdb reanalysed the 5' RACE reads using MiXCR and keeps one entry per CDR3 protein. The repertoire holds 34,000 or so distinct CDR3 sequences, with about a quarter as singletons. Sample: tumor-infiltrating Tregs sorted from the breast tumor. These receptors originate from a female donor with breast cancer. Each CDR3 is given with its conserved first and last residue. D genes are given only for firm matches. Size tells how often a clone was seen (once, few, many) or the class of an expanded clone, and some rows leave it out.

TRBJ2-4,-,few,TRBV29-1,TGCAGCGTTGAAGATTGGGGGGGGACAGGAAACATTCAGTACTTC,CSVEDWGGTGNIQYF
TRBJ1-2,-,few,TRBV6-5,TGTGCCAGCAGTCGACCTGGACACAAAGGCTACACCTTC,CASSRPGHKGYTF
TRBJ2-5,TRBD2,-,TRBV7-3,TGTGCCAGCAGCGCATGGAGCGGGAGGCCGTGCCAAGAGACCCAGTACTTC,CASSAWSGRPCQETQYF
TRBJ1-1,-,many,TRBV7-9,TGTGCCAGCAGCTTGAACACTGAAGCTTTCTTT,CASSLNTEAFF
TRBJ2-3,TRBD2,few,TRBV6-6,TGTGCCAGCAGTTGGGCGGGGGTAGGAGATACGCAGTATTTT,CASSWAGVGDTQYF
TRBJ1-2,TRBD1,-,TRBV19,TGTGCCAGTAGTATCGCCGACAGGGGGCCCGGCTACACCTTC,CASSIADRGPGYTF
TRBJ1-5,-,once,TRBV4-1,TGCGCCAGCAGCCAAGGGACTAGGGGGAGGAATGAGCCCCAGCATTTT,CASSQGTRGRNEPQHF
TRBJ2-1,TRBD2,many,TRBV12-3/TRBV12-4,TGTGCCAGCAGTTTAATGCGGGGGATCTACAATGAGCAGTTCTTC,CASSLMRGIYNEQFF
TRBJ1-1,-,-,TRBV2,TGTGCCAGCAGTTACGCGGCCACTGAAGCTTTCTTT,CASSYAATEAFF
TRBJ2-1,-,many,TRBV24-1,TGTGCCACCAGTGCGCTAGAAACGGCCGTCGATGAGCAGTTCTTC,CATSALETAVDEQFF
TRBJ1-2,-,many,TRBV4-2,TGTGCCAGCAGCCTTACCCCTATAAACTATGGCTACACCTTC,CASSLTPINYGYTF
TRBJ1-1,-,-,TRBV29-1,TGCAGCGTCCGCTCTAGCGGGACCTACACTGAAGCTTTCTTT,CSVRSSGTYTEAFF
TRBJ1-1,TRBD1,many,TRBV25-1,TGTGCCAGCAGAGGACAGGGGACTGAAGCTTTCTTT,CASRGQGTEAFF
TRBJ2-1,-,medium-sized,TRBV9,TGTGCCAGCAGCGGAACAGGCCCCAATGAGCAGTTCTTC,CASSGTGPNEQFF
TRBJ2-3,TRBD2,-,TRBV25-1,TGTGCCAGCAGTGGTAGGGTAGCGGGAGCGGGCACAGATACGCAGTATTTT,CASSGRVAGAGTDTQYF
TRBJ2-1,TRBD2,medium-sized,TRBV6-5,TGTGCCAGCAGTTACAGGCGACTAGCGGGGTTTAGTAATGAGCAGTTCTTC,CASSYRRLAGFSNEQFF
TRBJ1-2,-,few,TRBV6-5,TGTGCCAGCAGTTCGACAGCTTATGGCTACACCTTC,CASSSTAYGYTF
TRBJ2-1,-,many,TRBV25-1,TGTGCCAGCAGTGAACAGCAAGCCACGGAGTCCTACAATGAGCAGTTCTTC,CASSEQQATESYNEQFF
TRBJ2-1,TRBD2,many,TRBV5-6,TGTGCCAGCAGTCCCACGGCGGGAGGACCCTACAATGAGCAGTTCTTC,CASSPTAGGPYNEQFF
TRBJ2-4,-,medium-sized,TRBV6-1,TGTGCCAGTAGACCAGGAGCCTGGGGTAACATTCAGTACTTC,CASRPGAWGNIQYF
TRBJ2-7,-,-,TRBV9,TGTGCCAGCAGCTACTCGGACAGAGCCTACGAGCAGTACTTC,CASSYSDRAYEQYF
TRBJ2-7,-,many,TRBV4-1,TGCGCCAGCAGCCAAATTCGGGAGTCATCCTACGAGCAGTACTTC,CASSQIRESSYEQYF
TRBJ2-1,-,-,TRBV21-1,-,CASSKGWGCGSSYNEQFF
TRBJ1-1,-,many,TRBV13,TGTGCCAGCAGCTTCCGAGGAAGGCAGTTAAACACTGAAGCTTTCTTT,CASSFRGRQLNTEAFF